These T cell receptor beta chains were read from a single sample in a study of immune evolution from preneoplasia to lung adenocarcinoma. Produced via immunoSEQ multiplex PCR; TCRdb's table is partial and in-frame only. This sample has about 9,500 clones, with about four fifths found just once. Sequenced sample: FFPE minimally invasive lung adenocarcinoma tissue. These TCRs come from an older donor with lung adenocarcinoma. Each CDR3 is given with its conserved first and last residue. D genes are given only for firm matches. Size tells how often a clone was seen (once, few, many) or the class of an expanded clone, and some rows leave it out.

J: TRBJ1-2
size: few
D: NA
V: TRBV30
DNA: TGTGCCTGGGGGGGGCCAGCTAACTATGGCTACACCTTC
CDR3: CAWGGPANYGYTF

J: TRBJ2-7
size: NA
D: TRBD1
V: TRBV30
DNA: TGTGCCTGGAGTGGACAGGGCGCGTTCTACGAGCAGTACTTC
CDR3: CAWSGQGAFYEQYF

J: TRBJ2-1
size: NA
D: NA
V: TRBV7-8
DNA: TGTGCCAGCAGCTTGCGGGACACCGTCTACAATGAGCAGTTCTTC
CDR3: CASSLRDTVYNEQFF

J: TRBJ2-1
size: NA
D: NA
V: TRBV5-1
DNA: TGCGCCAGCAGCTTGGACCCCTACAATGAGCAGTTCTTC
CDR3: CASSLDPYNEQFF

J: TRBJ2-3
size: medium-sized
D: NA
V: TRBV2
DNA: TGTGCCAGCAGTGGACAGATCACAGATACGCAGTATTTT
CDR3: CASSGQITDTQYF

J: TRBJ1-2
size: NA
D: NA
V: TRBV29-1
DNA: TGCAGCGTTGAAGAGTTCTATGGCTACACCTTC
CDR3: CSVEEFYGYTF

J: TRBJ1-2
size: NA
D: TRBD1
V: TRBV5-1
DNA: TGCGCTTCACAGGGGAACTATGGCTACACCTTC
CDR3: CASQGNYGYTF

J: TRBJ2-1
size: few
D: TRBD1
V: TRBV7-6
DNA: TGTGCCAGCAGCTTCATAACAGGGGACAGCTCCTACAATGAGCAGTTCTTC
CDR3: CASSFITGDSSYNEQFF

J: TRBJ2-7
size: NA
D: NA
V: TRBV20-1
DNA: TGCAGTGCTACCCCGTCTAACGAGCAGTACTTC
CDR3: CSATPSNEQYF

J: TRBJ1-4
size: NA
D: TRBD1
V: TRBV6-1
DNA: TGTGCCGGCGGACCGGGACAGGGTAATGAAAAACTGTTTTTT
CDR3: CAGGPGQGNEKLFF

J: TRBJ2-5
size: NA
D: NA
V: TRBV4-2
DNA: TGTGCCAGCAGCCTCGGGGGACAAACCCAAGAGACCCAGTACTTC
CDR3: CASSLGGQTQETQYF

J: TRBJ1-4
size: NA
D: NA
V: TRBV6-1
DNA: TGTGCCAGTTCGGATTGGATGGTTGATGAAAAACTGTTTTTT
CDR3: CASSDWMVDEKLFF

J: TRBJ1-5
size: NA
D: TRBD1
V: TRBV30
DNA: TGTGCCTGGAGTGAACAGGGGATTCAGCCCCAGCATTTT
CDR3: CAWSEQGIQPQHF

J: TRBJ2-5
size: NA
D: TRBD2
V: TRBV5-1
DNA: TGCGCCAGCAGCTCTAGCGGGAGCAGGGAGACCCAGTACTTC
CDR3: CASSSSGSRETQYF

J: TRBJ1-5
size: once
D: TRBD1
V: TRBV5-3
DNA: TGTGCCAGAAGCTCGACACCCTCGACAGGGCAGGTCCAGCCCCAGCATTTT
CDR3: CARSSTPSTGQVQPQHF

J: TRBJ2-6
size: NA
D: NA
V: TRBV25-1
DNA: TGTGCCAGCAGTGACAGCGATATAAGCTCTGGGGCCAACGTCCTGACTTTC
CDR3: CASSDSDISSGANVLTF

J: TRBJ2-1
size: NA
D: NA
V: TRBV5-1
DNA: TGCGCCAGCAGTGCAGGTGGGGACGGACTATACAATGAGCAGTTCTTC
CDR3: CASSAGGDGLYNEQFF

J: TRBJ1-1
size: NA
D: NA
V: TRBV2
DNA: TGTGCCAGCAGTGTAGCCGGTGGGGTTGGAGCTTTCTTT
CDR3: CASSVAGGVGAFF

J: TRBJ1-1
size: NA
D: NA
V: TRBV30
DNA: TGTGCCTGGAGTGTAAGCCTGAACACTGAAGCTTTCTTT
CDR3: CAWSVSLNTEAFF

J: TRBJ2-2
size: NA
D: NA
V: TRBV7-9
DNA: TGTGCCAGCAGCTTAGACGGGCCCACCGGGGAGCTGTTTTTT
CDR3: CASSLDGPTGELFF

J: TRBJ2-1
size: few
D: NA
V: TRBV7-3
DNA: TGTGCCAGCGCCTCCTCCCCGAGCTCCTACAATGAGCAGTTCTTC
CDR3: CASASSPSSYNEQFF

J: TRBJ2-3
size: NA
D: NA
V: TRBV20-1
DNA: TGCAGTGCTAGCACCCTGGATACGCAGTATTTT
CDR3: CSASTLDTQYF

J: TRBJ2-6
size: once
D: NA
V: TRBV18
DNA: TGTGCCAGCACTCCACAGGGATCTGGGGCCAACGTCCTGACTTTC
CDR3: CASTPQGSGANVLTF

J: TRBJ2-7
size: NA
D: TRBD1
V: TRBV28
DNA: TGTGCCAGCAGTTTCCCGGACAGGGGGCGCTACGAGCAGTACTTC
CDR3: CASSFPDRGRYEQYF

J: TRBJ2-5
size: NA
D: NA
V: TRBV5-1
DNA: TGCGCCAGCAGCGTCGTGAGGCCAGAGACCCAGTACTTC
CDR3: CASSVVRPETQYF

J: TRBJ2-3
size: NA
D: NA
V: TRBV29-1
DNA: TGCAGCGTTCTCAGGGGTACAGATACGCAGTATTTT
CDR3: CSVLRGTDTQYF

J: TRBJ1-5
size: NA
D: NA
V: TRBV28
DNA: TGTGCCAGCATCGGGACTGGGCCCAATCAGCCCCAGCATTTT
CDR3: CASIGTGPNQPQHF

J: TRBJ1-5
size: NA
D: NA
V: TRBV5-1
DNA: TGCGCCAGCAGCTTGGCCGGAGGGAATCAGCCCCAGCATTTT
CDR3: CASSLAGGNQPQHF

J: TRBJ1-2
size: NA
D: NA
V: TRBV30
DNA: TGTGCCTGGAGTGTGCTAAGCAGGGCCGGGACCTACACCTTC
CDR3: CAWSVLSRAGTYTF

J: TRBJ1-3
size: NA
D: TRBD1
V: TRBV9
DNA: TGTGCCAGCAGCGCCAGGGGGCTTGGTGGAAACACCATATATTTT
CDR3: CASSARGLGGNTIYF

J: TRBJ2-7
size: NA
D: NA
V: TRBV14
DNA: TGTGCCAGCAGCCCCTCGGGGGCGACCCTTGAGCAGTACTTC
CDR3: CASSPSGATLEQYF

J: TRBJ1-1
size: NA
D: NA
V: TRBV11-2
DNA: TGTGCCAGCAGCCTCCGACAAGGGTCGAACACTGAAGCTTTCTTT
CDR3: CASSLRQGSNTEAFF

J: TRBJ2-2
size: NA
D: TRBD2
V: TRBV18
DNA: TGTGCCAGCTCACGACCGGGGGGGAACACCGGGGAGCTGTTTTTT
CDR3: CASSRPGGNTGELFF

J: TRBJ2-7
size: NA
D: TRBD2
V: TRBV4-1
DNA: TGCGCCAGCAGCCAAGATCGACTAGCGGGAAACCGCAAATACGAGCAGTACTTC
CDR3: CASSQDRLAGNRKYEQYF

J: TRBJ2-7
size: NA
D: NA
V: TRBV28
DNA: TGTGCCAGCAGTTTGATCGACAGGCTGCACGAGCAGTACTTC
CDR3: CASSLIDRLHEQYF

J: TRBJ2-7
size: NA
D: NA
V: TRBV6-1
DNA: TGTGCCAGCAGCGAAACCGGTGGGGGGGGCCACGAGCAGTACTTC
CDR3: CASSETGGGGHEQYF